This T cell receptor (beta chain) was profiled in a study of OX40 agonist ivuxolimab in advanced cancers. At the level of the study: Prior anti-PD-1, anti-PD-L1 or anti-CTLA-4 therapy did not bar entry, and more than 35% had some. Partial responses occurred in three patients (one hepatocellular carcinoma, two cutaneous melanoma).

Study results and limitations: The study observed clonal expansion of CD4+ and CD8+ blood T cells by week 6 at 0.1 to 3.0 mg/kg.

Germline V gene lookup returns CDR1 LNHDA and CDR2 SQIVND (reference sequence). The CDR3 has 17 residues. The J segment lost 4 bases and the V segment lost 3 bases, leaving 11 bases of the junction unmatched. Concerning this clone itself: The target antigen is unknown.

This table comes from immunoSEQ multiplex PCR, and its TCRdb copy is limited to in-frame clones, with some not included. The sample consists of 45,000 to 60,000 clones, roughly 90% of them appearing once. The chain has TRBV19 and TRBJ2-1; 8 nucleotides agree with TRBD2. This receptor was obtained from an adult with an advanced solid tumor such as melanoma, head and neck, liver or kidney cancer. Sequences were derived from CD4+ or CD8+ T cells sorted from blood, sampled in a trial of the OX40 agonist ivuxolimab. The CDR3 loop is CASSIEGAGVLYNEQFF. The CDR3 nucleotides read TGTGCCAGTAGTATTGAGGGAGCGGGGGTCCTATACAATGAGCAGTTCTTC.